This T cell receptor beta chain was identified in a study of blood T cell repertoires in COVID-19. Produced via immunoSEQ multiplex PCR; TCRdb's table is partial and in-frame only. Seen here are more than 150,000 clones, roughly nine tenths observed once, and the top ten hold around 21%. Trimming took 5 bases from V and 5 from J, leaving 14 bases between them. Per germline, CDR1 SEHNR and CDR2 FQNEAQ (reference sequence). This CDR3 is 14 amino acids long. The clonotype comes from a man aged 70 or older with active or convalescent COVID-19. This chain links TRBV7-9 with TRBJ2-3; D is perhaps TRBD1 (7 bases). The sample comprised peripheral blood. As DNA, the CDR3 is TGTGCCAGCAGCCAGGGGGGAGCTGAAGATACGCAGTATTTT. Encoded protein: CASSQGGAEDTQYF.